The rows below give T cell receptor beta chains drawn from one sample of a study of blood T cell repertoires in COVID-19. The assay was immunoSEQ multiplex PCR, and TCRdb's table has in-frame clones only and misses some. Found here are a few hundred thousand clones, roughly 88% of them singletons; the top ten hold around 4.5%. Sequenced input: PBMCs or T cells enriched from blood (not recorded which). The origin of the receptors is a woman between 25 and 40 years old who had recovered from COVID-19. The CDR3 runs from the conserved cysteine through the conserved F or W. The D gene is left open where the match is weak. Clone size is not always given. Where it is, it says once, few, many or a class for expanded clones.

v_call,d_call,clone_size,j_call,cdr3_aa,cdr3_nt
TRBV7-9,NA,NA,TRBJ1-2,CASSSHNSHASHGYTF,TGTGCCAGCAGCTCCCACAACAGTCACGCCTCTCATGGCTACACCTTC
TRBV10-2,TRBD1,once,TRBJ1-5,CASTIRGRDQPQHF,TGCGCCAGCACCATCAGGGGGCGCGATCAGCCCCAGCATTTT
TRBV2,TRBD2,NA,TRBJ2-3,CASSPILAGGPTDTQYF,TGTGCCAGCAGCCCAATTCTAGCGGGGGGGCCGACAGATACGCAGTATTTT
TRBV28,TRBD1,NA,TRBJ1-6,CASMGQLGQVERSSYNSPLHF,TGTGCCAGCATGGGTCAATTAGGACAGGTTGAAAGAAGCTCCTATAATTCACCCCTCCACTTT
TRBV6-1,TRBD2,NA,TRBJ2-7,CASSQRGLPYEQYF,TGTGCCAGCAGCCAGCGGGGACTACCCTACGAGCAGTACTTC
TRBV4-1,NA,NA,TRBJ2-7,CASSQAGPARHEQYF,TGCGCCAGCAGCCAGGCGGGACCGGCGAGGCACGAGCAGTACTTC
TRBV9,TRBD1,many,TRBJ2-1,CASSVGGTGNEQFF,TGTGCCAGCAGCGTAGGAGGGACAGGGAATGAGCAGTTCTTC
TRBV28,TRBD1,NA,TRBJ2-7,CASSLWDRVYEQYF,TGTGCCAGCAGTTTATGGGACAGGGTCTACGAGCAGTACTTC
TRBV5-1,NA,NA,TRBJ1-4,CASSLSQGHNEKLFF,TGCGCCAGCAGCTTGTCACAGGGCCATAATGAAAAACTGTTTTTT
TRBV27,TRBD2,NA,TRBJ2-7,CASTRLGGLAFREQYF,TGTGCCAGCACTAGGCTTGGGGGACTAGCCTTCAGGGAGCAGTACTTC
TRBV19,NA,NA,TRBJ2-5,CASSMRGETQYF,TGTGCCAGTAGTATGCGGGGAGAGACCCAGTACTTC
TRBV7-2,NA,NA,TRBJ2-3,CASSRVGLSLKSDTQYF,TGTGCCAGCAGTAGGGTGGGGCTATCGCTGAAGTCGGATACGCAGTATTTT
TRBV7-8,NA,NA,TRBJ1-1,CASSFQSRQDATEAFF,TGTGCCAGCAGCTTTCAGTCTCGACAGGATGCCACTGAAGCTTTCTTT